The clone carrying this T cell receptor beta chain came up many times. What it binds is unknown. The read ends 3 residues before the CDR3 terminus; that terminus is restored from the germline J gene. Most patients and controls had Caucasian heritage. The CDR3 length is 14 residues. The junction had 4 bases not matched to a gene; V was cut back by 3 bases and J by 5 bases. Per germline, CDR1 KGHSH and CDR2 LQKENI. The data belong to a study of T cell clonality in common variable immunodeficiency. The study's findings and limits: Fewer TCRbeta clones were shared among CVID subjects than controls. Common variable immunodeficiency TCR beta sequences reportedly had fewer deletions and N-nucleotide insertions. Authors noted CVID clonality's cause needs subpopulation repertoire sequencing.

Some clones are missing from TCRdb's copy, which holds only in-frame ones; the method was immunoSEQ multiplex PCR. The sample presents fewer than 50,000 clones, none singletons. The sample was peripheral blood mononuclear cells. The source is a person aged 18 to 75 in good health. V and J are TRBV18 and TRBJ1-2; 9 bases align to TRBD1. The sequenced CDR3 bases are TGTGCCAGCTCACCCCCCGGGACAGGGTATGGC. Protein product: CASSPPGTGYG. Given in full, the CDR3 is CASSPPGTGYGYTF. The whole variable domain, remainder taken from reference TRBV18 and TRBJ1-2, is NAGVMQNPRHLVRRRGQEARLRCSPMKGHSHVYWYRQLPEEGLKFMVYLQKENIIDESGMPKERFSAEFPKEGPSILRIQQVVRGDSAAYFCASSPPGTGYGYTFGSGTRLTVV.